The next 20 T cell receptor beta chains were all read from a single sample in a study of response to subunit inactivated influenza vaccine (dated by TCRdb to the late 2010s). Receptor amplification or capture employed RT-PCR. For sequencing, an Illumina HiSeq 2500 was employed. TCRdb passed the public sequencing reads through fastp at Q25 and MiXCR, retaining productive beta sequences. CDR3 protein sequences are deduplicated, and each keeps its most common genes and DNA. The sample has about 540,000 distinct CDR3 sequences on record, under 30% of them singletons. The ten largest clones take up 2.5% to 3.5% of the sample. These data were also reused for a study on T cells expressing NK-cell markers. As that second study puts it: TCR beta cDNA libraries were prepared using 5'RACE template switching, which introduced a universal primer site and unique molecular identifiers.

The input for sequencing was CD4+ T cells sorted from PBMCs, taken about 13 days after vaccination. The receptors were sampled from a man in his fifties or sixties who received an inactivated influenza vaccine. Donor details come from another sample of the same person, matched by shared clones.

This clonotype turned up a few times. The chain joins TRBV6-1 to TRBJ1-1; no clear D. CDR1 is MNHNS and CDR2 is SASEGT in the germline V gene. The length of the CDR3 is 15 residues. V was cut by 4 bases and J by 0 bases, with 12 bases left in between. The CDR3: CASSGGNHLNTEAFF. CDR3 DNA sequence: TGTGCCAGCAGTGGAGGCAATCACTTGAACACTGAAGCTTTCTTT.

The genes are TRBV19 and TRBJ1-2, with D unclear. The germline V gene encodes CDR1 LNHDA and CDR2 SQIVND (reference sequence). This CDR3 region has 13 residues. The ends were cut back, 3 bases at V and 2 bases at J, with 7 bases in the middle. CDR3 in amino acids: CASSILENYGYTF. CDR3 DNA: TGTGCCAGTAGTATCTTGGAAAACTATGGCTACACCTTC.

This clonotype came up a few times. The V and J genes are TRBV20-1 and TRBJ1-5; D may be TRBD1 (6 bases). The CDR3 sequence is 14 residues long. Trimming took 5 bases from V and 0 from J, leaving 11 bases between them. Germline V gene data show CDR1 as DFQATT and CDR2 as SNEGSKA (reference sequence). CDR3 region: CSAGQINSNQPQHF. The CDR3 DNA sequence: TGCAGTGCTGGACAGATCAATAGCAATCAGCCCCAGCATTTT.

The rearrangement joins TRBV12-3 or TRBV12-4 to TRBJ1-1; the D gene is possibly TRBD1 (6 bases). The ends were cut back, 6 bases at V and 3 bases at J, with 20 bases in the middle. This CDR3 contains 16 residues. The CDR3 DNA follows: TGTGCCAGCAGAACCCTGACAGGTTTGAAGTACACTGAAGCTTTCTTT. Translated, it gives CASRTLTGLKYTEAFF.

J is TRBJ1-4 and V is TRBV5-1, with TRBD1 matching over 8 bases. The CDR3 runs to 15 residues. The J segment lost 13 bases and the V segment lost 2 bases, leaving 13 bases of the junction unmatched. CDR1 is SGHRS and CDR2 is YFSETQ in the germline V gene. CDR3 sequence reads: CASSFSQGAETRLFF. The CDR3 region has the DNA TGCGCCAGCAGCTTTTCTCAGGGGGCAGAGACTAGACTGTTTTTT.

This clonotype occurred a few times. The CDR3 DNA reads TGCAGTGCCGGACAGGGTTATGGCTACACCTTC. This sequence encodes CSAGQGYGYTF. The chain employs TRBV20-1 and TRBJ1-2; 8 nucleotides match TRBD1. CDR1 is DFQATT and CDR2 is SNEGSKA in the germline V gene (reference sequence). The CDR3 sequence is 11 residues long. V shed 6 bases and J 5 bases; nucleotides not matched to a gene: 2.

This clonotype has just a few counts. This chain uses TRBV20-1 with TRBJ1-1; D remains unclear. In germline, CDR1 is DFQATT, CDR2 SNEGSKA (reference sequence). There are 11 residues in the CDR3. The CDR3 is CRGRQNTEAFF. In nucleotides, the CDR3 is TGCAGGGGCAGGCAGAACACTGAAGCTTTCTTT.

The rearrangement joins TRBV12-3 or TRBV12-4 to TRBJ1-5; D is unresolved. The V gene lost 3 bases and the J gene lost 6 bases, with 12 bases spanning the gap. CDR3 length: 14 amino acids. CDR3 DNA: TGTGCCAGCAGTTTCCGGGAGGAAGGTCAGCCCCAGCATTTT. This gives the protein CASSFREEGQPQHF.

This rearrangement joins TRBV3-1 to TRBJ2-3; 10 bases are shared with TRBD2. V lost 3 bases to trimming and J lost 2 bases; unmatched junction nucleotides: 14. Germline CDR1 reads LGHDT; CDR2 reads YNNKEL (reference sequence). The length of the CDR3 is 19 residues. Written as DNA, the CDR3 is TGTGCCAGCAGCCAGGCCATCGGGCTAGCGGGGGCCTTCACAGATACGCAGTATTTT. Amino acid sequence: CASSQAIGLAGAFTDTQYF.

The CDR3 DNA sequence: TGTGCCAGCAGCTCGACTAGCGGGAGCTGGGGTAATGAGCAGTTCTTC. Residues: CASSSTSGSWGNEQFF. The V call is TRBV7-2, the J call TRBJ2-1, with 12 bases matching TRBD2. Germline V gene lookup returns CDR1 SGHTA and CDR2 FQGNSA. V lost 4 bases, J lost 7 bases, and 8 bases stayed unmatched. The CDR3 runs 16 residues.

To note about this clonotype: At one of its ends the junction is not consistent with the germline gene, which may arise from a read error. The CDR3 coding sequence is TGTGCCAGCAGAGAAGGAGAGACCCAGTACTTC. This encodes CASREGETQYF. The genes are TRBV2 and TRBJ2-5; D unclear. The CDR3 length is 11 residues. The V gene's germline CDR1 is SNHLY and CDR2 FYNNEI.

The V call is TRBV29-1, the J call TRBJ2-3; 7 nucleotides match TRBD1. Trimming cost V 4 bases and J 0 bases; bases outside gene matches: 4. CDR3 size: 14 residues. Germline assignment: CDR1 SQVTM and CDR2 ANQGSEA. CDR3: CSVADRTSTDTQYF. For the CDR3, the DNA is TGCAGCGTTGCGGACAGGACTAGCACAGATACGCAGTATTTT.

A single count supports this clonotype. This chain joins TRBV7-6 and TRBJ2-2; 7 nucleotides align to TRBD1. The V and J ends lost 6 bases and 4 bases, in that order; junction bases with no gene match: 11. The CDR3 totals 16 residues. The V gene's germline CDR1 is SGHVS and CDR2 FNYEAQ. The CDR3 here is CASSVGQGVGTGELFF. Here the CDR3 DNA reads TGTGCCAGCAGTGTGGGGCAGGGGGTTGGCACCGGGGAGCTGTTTTTT.

This rearrangement joins TRBV6-5 to TRBJ2-7, with 16 positions matching TRBD2. CDR1 and CDR2 from the germline V gene are MNHEY and SVGAGI. Unmatched junction bases numbered 7, after V lost 0 bases and J lost 5 bases. The CDR3 is 18 residues long. CDR3 protein: CASSYSLQGLAGGNEQYF. Written as DNA, the CDR3 is TGTGCCAGCAGTTACTCATTGCAGGGACTAGCGGGAGGGAACGAGCAGTACTTC.

This chain links TRBV7-9 with TRBJ2-1; D could derive from TRBD1 or TRBD2 (6 bases each). Trimming cost V 6 bases and J 10 bases, with 16 bases left between them. This CDR3 is built from 13 residues. Per the germline V gene, CDR1 is SEHNR and CDR2 is FQNEAQ (reference sequence). The DNA of the CDR3 is TGTGCCAGCAGTCCAGGGGAGGTCCGCGAGCAGTTCTTC. Amino acid sequence: CASSPGEVREQFF.

The rearrangement joins TRBV10-3 to TRBJ2-1; TRBD2 aligns across 9 bases. Germline CDR1 reads ENHRY; CDR2 reads SYGVKD. The CDR3 consists of 15 residues. The V gene end was trimmed by 2 bases and the J gene end by 7 bases; junction bases not matched to a gene: 6. The CDR3 bases are TGTGCCATCAGTGAGGGCGGGAGGGCCCTTAATGAGCAGTTCTTC. Amino acids: CAISEGGRALNEQFF.

This clonotype showed up just a few times. The chain combines TRBV7-2 with TRBJ2-4, with D tentatively TRBD2 (6 bases). The CDR3 extends over 15 amino acids. V was pared by 0 bases and J by 7 bases, with 13 bases between. The V gene's germline CDR1 is SGHTA and CDR2 FQGNSA. The CDR3 nucleotides are TGTGCCAGCAGCTTAGCCGCGGGGCTACGGAACATTCAGTACTTC. It translates to CASSLAAGLRNIQYF.

This clonotype was counted many times. This chain uses TRBV20-1 with TRBJ1-1, with D possibly being TRBD1 (5 bases). V dropped 3 bases and J dropped 3 bases, with 14 bases sitting between them. Per germline, CDR1 DFQATT and CDR2 SNEGSKA (reference sequence). CDR3 size: 14 residues. The CDR3 reads CSARAAWGDTEAFF. In nucleotides, the CDR3 is TGCAGTGCTAGGGCAGCTTGGGGGGACACTGAAGCTTTCTTT.

This chain links TRBV4-3 with TRBJ2-3; 8 bases are a match to TRBD2. Losses at the gene ends were 4 bases for V and 1 base for J; bases not matched to a gene: 7. From germline, CDR1 is LGHNA and CDR2 YSLEER. The CDR3 is made up of 16 amino acids. As DNA, the CDR3 is TGCGCCAGCAGCCGCGGGGGGAGTTTAGGCACAGATACGCAGTATTTT. Encoded protein: CASSRGGSLGTDTQYF.

The chain employs TRBV6-1 and TRBJ2-3, with TRBD1 identical over 9 bases. V shed 6 bases and J 3 bases; nucleotides not matched to a gene: 7. CDR1 is MNHNS, CDR2 SASEGT, per germline. The CDR3 contains 15 residues. The CDR3 here is CASSPGTGWTDTQYF. The DNA of the CDR3 is TGTGCCAGCAGCCCCGGGACAGGGTGGACAGATACGCAGTATTTT.